One and the same sample provided the 21 T cell receptor beta chains below, sequenced in a study of brain T cells in children with intractable seizures (dated by TCRdb to the early 2020s). Libraries were constructed by the immunoSEQ multiplex PCR assay. In TCRdb, the immuneACCESS table is reduced to in-frame sequences with V and J assigned. These tables do not hold every clone; where another copy was compared, an unresolved V gene accounts for under half, and the others remain unexplained. This sample is represented by about 320,000 clones; 93% of them were singletons. Together, the top ten hold 5.5% to 6% of the sample. This sample's time point label indicates: blood from clinic visit 5 months post-surgery; TSC patient then seizure free. The sample was peripheral blood, taken about 5 months after surgery. These receptors all come from a boy less than two years old with tuberous sclerosis and intractable seizures.

The chain uses TRBV28 and TRBJ1-5; 8 nucleotides line up with TRBD1. J was trimmed by 2 bases and V by 5 bases; bases with no gene match: 11. This CDR3 region has 17 residues. From germline, CDR1 is MDHEN and CDR2 SYDVKM. Here the CDR3 reads CASSRTGRVNGNQPQHF. The CDR3 DNA follows: TGTGCCAGCAGTCGGACAGGGAGGGTGAACGGCAATCAGCCCCAGCATTTT.

The rearrangement uses TRBV2 and TRBJ1-5; D is ambiguous. Looked up from germline, CDR1 is SNHLY and CDR2 is FYNNEI. This CDR3 spans 13 amino acids. V was shortened by 4 bases and J by 0 bases, with 4 bases between the two germline ends. CDR3 sequence reads: CASSVYSNQPQHF. CDR3 coding DNA: TGTGCCAGCAGTGTGTATAGCAATCAGCCCCAGCATTTT.

This clone was observed a single time. The chain combines TRBV7-8 with TRBJ2-7; a weak D match, TRBD2 (5 bases). CDR3 size: 17 residues. Germline V CDR1 and CDR2: SGHVS, FQNEAQ. Trimming left V 1 base short and J 3 bases short, with 19 bases between. CDR3 residues: CASSLVTGSGILYEQYF. The CDR3 nucleotides are TGTGCCAGCAGCTTAGTAACGGGGTCGGGTATCCTCTACGAGCAGTACTTC.

The rearrangement joins TRBV2 to TRBJ2-1; no clear D gene. Trimming took off 2 bases at V and 9 bases at J, with 8 bases between the two ends. Germline V gene sequence: CDR1 SNHLY, CDR2 FYNNEI. CDR3 length equals 12 residues. CDR3 amino acids: CASSEWLGEQFF. The CDR3 nucleotides are TGTGCCAGCAGTGAATGGTTGGGTGAGCAGTTCTTC. Combining the CDR3 with reference TRBV2 and TRBJ2-1 gives the whole variable domain EPEVTQTPSHQVTQMGQEVILRCVPISNHLYFYWYRQILGQKVEFLVSFYNNEISEKSEIFDDQFSVERPDGSNFTLKIRSTKLEDSAMYFCASSEWLGEQFFGPGTRLTVL.

J is TRBJ1-1 and V is TRBV2; D gene unclear. Trimming removed 8 bases at V and 1 base at J, with 8 bases between. Germline loops: CDR1 SNHLY, CDR2 FYNNEI. The length of the CDR3 is 12 residues. The CDR3 loop reads CASPAGNTEAFF. The CDR3 DNA reads as TGTGCCAGCCCGGCGGGGAACACTGAAGCTTTCTTT.

The chain employs TRBV30 and TRBJ1-1, with 9 bases lining up with TRBD1. Trimming took 4 bases from V and 6 from J; bases not matched to a gene: 9. The CDR3 covers 14 residues. Germline V lookup: CDR1 GTSNPN, CDR2 SVGIG (reference sequence). As DNA, the CDR3 is TGTGCCTGGACCGGTACGGACAGGGGACCTGAAGCTTTCTTT. The encoded protein is CAWTGTDRGPEAFF.

The V gene is TRBV5-1, the J gene TRBJ2-1; maybe TRBD2 (6 bases). This CDR3 has 17 residues. V was shortened by 4 bases and J by 7 bases, with 24 bases between the two germline ends. Germline CDR1 reads SGHRS; CDR2 reads YFSETQ. The CDR3 spells CASSPSILALMWNEQFF. The CDR3 nucleotides read TGCGCCAGCAGCCCCTCGATCCTAGCGCTCATGTGGAATGAGCAGTTCTTC.

J is TRBJ1-5 and V is TRBV4-2; no clear D. The CDR3 runs to 14 residues. Per the germline V gene, CDR1 is LGHNA and CDR2 is YNFKEQ. Trimming shortened V by 4 bases and J by 3 bases, and 10 bases separated the two germline ends. The CDR3 DNA reads as TGTGCCAGCAGCCTCGAAGCCCCCAATCAGCCCCAGCATTTT. This codes for CASSLEAPNQPQHF.

This chain links TRBV19 with TRBJ2-7, with TRBD1 matching 11 bases. The CDR3 totals 13 residues. Germline V gene sequence: CDR1 LNHDA, CDR2 SQIVND (reference sequence). Trimming at V came to 10 bases and at J to 5 bases, leaving 7 bases not matched to a gene. The CDR3 protein is CATGTGGIDEQYF. In nucleotides, the CDR3 is TGTGCCACCGGGACAGGGGGTATAGACGAGCAGTACTTC.

This chain links TRBV25-1 with TRBJ2-7, with D tentatively TRBD2 (5 bases). The CDR3 consists of 16 residues. V was clipped by 1 base and J by 2 bases, with 15 bases between them. Germline CDR1 is MGHDK and CDR2 is SYGVNS. CDR3 DNA: TGTGCCAGCAGTGAATTAGTACGGGGTTTCGCCTACGAGCAGTACTTC. Its translation is CASSELVRGFAYEQYF.

The V and J genes are TRBV27 and TRBJ2-1, with TRBD2 matching 13 bases. V was clipped by 5 bases and J by 6 bases; unmatched bases: 16. The CDR3 spans 19 residues. From germline, CDR1 is MNHEY and CDR2 SMNVEV (reference sequence). CDR3 nucleotides: TGTGCCAGCAGTCCGCCATCTCCGACTAGCGGGGGGCTTGCCAATGAGCAGTTCTTC. Protein sequence: CASSPPSPTSGGLANEQFF.

Note on this clone: An end of the junction differs from the germline gene, which may be a read error. The CDR3 sequence is CASSPGGTLYSEQFF. As DNA, the CDR3 is TGTGCCAGCAGCCCGGGGGGGACACTCTACAGTGAGCAGTTCTTC. The chain couples TRBV7-8 to TRBJ2-1; 8 nucleotides match TRBD2. This CDR3 has 15 residues. The germline gives CDR1 SGHVS, CDR2 FQNEAQ.

This chain joins TRBV28 and TRBJ1-3; D is possibly TRBD1 (5 bases). Per germline, CDR1 MDHEN and CDR2 SYDVKM. V was clipped by 7 bases and J by 0 bases, with 10 bases between them. This CDR3 is built from 14 residues. CDR3 residues: CASMGVISGNTIYF. The CDR3 region has the DNA TGTGCCAGCATGGGGGTAATCTCTGGAAACACCATATATTTT.

V gene TRBV6-5 combines with J gene TRBJ2-3; no definite D call. This CDR3 is 12 amino acids long. CDR1 and CDR2 (germline): MNHEY, SVGAGI. The V and J ends lost 9 bases and 0 bases respectively, with 7 bases between them. CDR3 loop: CARELSTDTQYF. DNA of the CDR3: TGTGCCAGGGAGCTTAGCACAGATACGCAGTATTTT.

This sequence joins TRBV7-9 and TRBJ1-1; D not resolved. The CDR3 covers 14 residues. With 1 base removed from V and 1 base from J, the gap between germline ends came to 7 bases. The germline gives CDR1 SEHNR, CDR2 FQNEAQ (reference sequence). The CDR3 nucleotides read TGTGCCAGCAGCTTAGATTATCGGAACACTGAAGCTTTCTTT. It translates to CASSLDYRNTEAFF.

V usage is TRBV27 and J usage is TRBJ2-1; the match to TRBD2 covers 9 bases. Germline CDR1 reads MNHEY; CDR2 reads SMNVEV (reference sequence). There are 14 residues in the CDR3. With 4 bases clipped from V and 4 bases from J, the junction kept 2 bases outside the gene matches. The CDR3 coding sequence is TGTGCCAGCAGTTCTAGCGGGGAATACAATGAGCAGTTCTTC. It yields the protein CASSSSGEYNEQFF.

The rearrangement joins TRBV20-1 to TRBJ2-5; no clear D. Germline V gives CDR1 DFQATT, CDR2 SNEGSKA (reference sequence). Deletions cut 7 bases from V and 5 bases from J, with 11 bases between. The CDR3 loop spans 11 amino acids. The CDR3 is CSGGPMETQYF. As DNA, the CDR3 is TGCAGTGGTGGCCCTATGGAGACCCAGTACTTC.

The chain recombines TRBV10-3 with TRBJ2-3; D is ambiguous. The CDR3 has 14 amino acids. Deletions cut 2 bases from V and 4 bases from J, with 10 bases between. CDR1 is ENHRY and CDR2 is SYGVKD in the germline V gene. CDR3 region: CAISEVAFADTQYF. DNA of the CDR3: TGTGCCATCAGTGAGGTTGCGTTTGCAGATACGCAGTATTTT.

V gene TRBV6-5 combines with J gene TRBJ1-1; 8 nucleotides agree with TRBD1. Per germline, CDR1 MNHEY and CDR2 SVGAGI. The V segment lost 4 bases and the J segment 3 bases; nucleotides outside the gene matches: 7. CDR3 length: 15 amino acids. CDR3 loop: CASSWDRLMDTEAFF. The CDR3 nucleotides are TGTGCCAGCAGTTGGGACAGGCTAATGGACACTGAAGCTTTCTTT.

The genes are TRBV25-1 and TRBJ2-1, with TRBD2 matching 7 bases. Unmatched junction bases numbered 10, after V lost 6 bases and J lost 5 bases. CDR3 length: 15 residues. Germline CDR1 is MGHDK and CDR2 is SYGVNS. CDR3: CASSHREALDNEQFF. The CDR3 nucleotides read TGTGCCAGCAGCCACCGGGAGGCCCTTGACAATGAGCAGTTCTTC.

The rearrangement uses TRBV19 and TRBJ1-2; 7 positions match TRBD1. V shed 5 bases, J shed 8 bases, and the junction held 11 bases outside the gene matches. This CDR3 region has 14 residues. CDR1 LNHDA and CDR2 SQIVND come from the germline V gene (reference sequence). The CDR3 loop is CASSRDSPSGGYTF. Here the CDR3 DNA reads TGTGCCAGTAGTCGGGACAGCCCCTCGGGCGGCTACACCTTC.